The clone carrying this TCR beta chain was counted only a few times. Its antigen is as yet unknown. The sample belongs to a study of post-analysis software for immune sequencing data. This CDR3 has 16 residues. CDR1 DFQATT and CDR2 SNEGSKA come from the germline V gene (reference sequence). V dropped 1 base and J dropped 3; count of bases not matched to a gene: 4. Unique molecular identifiers were carried by the TCR beta cDNA libraries. TCRdb itself ran the PCR reads through MiXCR, one entry per CDR3 protein. The repertoire has about 770,000 distinct CDR3 sequences, around 42% of them found once; the top ten carry roughly 4.9%. General observations from the study: Compared with controls, patients had more of five TRBV segments, including TRBV5-6, TRBV5-1 and TRBV20-1.

The chain recombines TRBV20-1 with TRBJ2-1; 12 bases match TRBD2. The sample was blood. This TCR derives from a girl aged 5-17 years with multiple sclerosis. Here the CDR3 reads CSARVSLAGGYNEQFF. CDR3 coding DNA: TGCAGTGCTAGAGTATCACTAGCGGGAGGCTACAATGAGCAGTTCTTC.